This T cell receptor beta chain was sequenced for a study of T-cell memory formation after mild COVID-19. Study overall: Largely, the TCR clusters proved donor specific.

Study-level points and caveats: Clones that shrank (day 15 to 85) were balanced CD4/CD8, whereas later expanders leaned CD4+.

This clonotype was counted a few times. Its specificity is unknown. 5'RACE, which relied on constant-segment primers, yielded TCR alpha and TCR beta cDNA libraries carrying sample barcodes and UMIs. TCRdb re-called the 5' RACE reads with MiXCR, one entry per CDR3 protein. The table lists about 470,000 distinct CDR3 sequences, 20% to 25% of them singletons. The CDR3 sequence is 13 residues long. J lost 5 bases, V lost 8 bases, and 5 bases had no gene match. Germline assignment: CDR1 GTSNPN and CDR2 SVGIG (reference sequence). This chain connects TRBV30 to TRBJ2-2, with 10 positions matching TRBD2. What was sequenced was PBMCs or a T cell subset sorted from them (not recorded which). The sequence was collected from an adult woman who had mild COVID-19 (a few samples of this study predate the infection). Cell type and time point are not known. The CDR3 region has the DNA TGTGCCAGCGGGGGGGCCCGAACCGGGGAGCTGTTTTTT. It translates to CASGGARTGELFF.